This T cell receptor beta chain is drawn from a study of human T cells and chemical hapten exposure. This clonotype was counted only a few times. Its antigen is unknown. The library tagged individual cDNA molecules with unique molecular identifiers. TCRdb passed the RACE reads through MiXCR, listing each CDR3 protein once. The sample includes about 110,000 distinct CDR3 sequences, 11% seen only once; the top ten take under 4.5%. The time point here: patch test 1, 2 weeks after DPC sensitization. Treatment described: therapeutic diphenylcyclopropenone sensitization with weekly scalp DPC. Trimming took 5 bases from V and 2 from J; bases not matched to a gene: 7. The CDR3 spans 16 residues. Germline V gene data show CDR1 as SGHRS and CDR2 as YFSETQ. Study-level points and caveats: The formation of large CDR3 similarity clusters by expanded TCRs significantly exceeded that of controls. No change in TCRs above 1 in 1000 frequency was produced by DPC sensitization. Since the donors had alopecia, their immune response may not be the same as that of healthy people.

The TCR was taken from a woman aged 40 to 50 with alopecia areata. Some clones in this sample may be carry-over from other donors' samples. The chain is built from TRBV5-1 and TRBJ2-1; the match to TRBD2 covers 10 bases. The sample was whole blood, taken in connection with sensitization to the hapten diphenylcyclopropenone (DPC). The CDR3 coding sequence is TGCGCCAGCAGTCTAACTAGCGGGACGACCTACAATGAGCAGTTCTTC. Its protein is CASSLTSGTTYNEQFF.